This TCR beta chain appears in the sequencing data of a study of blood T cell repertoires in COVID-19. Study background: COVID-19 samples from acute and convalescent phases originated in the United States, Italy and Spain.

In the original workflow: Estimated nucleated cell counts came from reference gene primer amplification. Libraries were prepared by immunoSEQ multiplex PCR; TCRdb keeps only in-frame clonotypes and omits some of them. The D gene and trimming were derived from the DNA, and the V and J assignments and clone size from that table. Of roughly 60,000 clones listed, under 85% are singletons. The length of the CDR3 is 14 residues. V dropped 6 bases and J dropped 8 bases, with 17 bases sitting between them. CDR1 MNHEY and CDR2 SVGAGI come from the germline V gene. The sequence was collected from a woman older than 75 with acute or convalescent COVID-19. Sample: peripheral blood. This chain uses TRBV6-5 with TRBJ2-1, with a possible D match to TRBD2 (7 bases). CDR3 loop: CASSPGGGGYEQFF. CDR3 DNA: TGTGCCAGCAGCCCCGGCGGGGGCGGCTATGAGCAGTTCTTC.